One sample yielded the 8 T cell receptor beta chains listed below, sequenced in a study of blood T cells in healthy people across ages. Next came a second PCR, run for roughly 6 to 11 cycles, which used a sample-barcoded 5' primer along with a J-beta primer mix. Via MiXCR, TCRdb re-called the 5' RACE reads, giving one row per CDR3 protein. The sample has over a million distinct CDR3 sequences; 59% are singletons. Sequencing input: blood. Every receptor here comes from a man younger than 35 in good health.

This chain uses TRBV11-2 with TRBJ2-7; D unresolved. The CDR3 sequence is 14 residues long. V lost 0 bases and J lost 3, with 9 bases in between. CDR1 and CDR2 (germline): SGHAT, FQNNGV. CDR3 sequence: CASSLEVGFYEQYF. The CDR3 region has the DNA TGTGCCAGCAGCTTAGAGGTCGGGTTCTACGAGCAGTACTTC. The full variable domain, with the rest looked up from reference TRBV11-2 and TRBJ2-7, is EAGVAQSPRYKIIEKRQSVAFWCNPISGHATLYWYQQILGQGPKLLIQFQNNGVVDDSQLPKDRFSAERLKGVDSTLKIQPAKLEDSAVYLCASSLEVGFYEQYFGPGTRLTVT.

The CDR3 spells CASSQPGNTYEQYF. The DNA of the CDR3 is TGCGCCAGCAGTCAACCGGGGAATACCTACGAGCAGTACTTC. The chain joins TRBV4-1 to TRBJ2-7, with D possibly matching TRBD2 (5 bases). Deletions cut 6 bases from V and 2 bases from J, with 14 bases between. CDR3 size: 14 residues. The germline V gene encodes CDR1 MGHRA and CDR2 YSYEKL.

V and J are TRBV4-1 and TRBJ1-6, with 7 bases fitting TRBD1. This CDR3 contains 16 residues. CDR1 MGHRA and CDR2 YSYEKL come from the germline V gene. The V and J ends lost 0 bases and 9 bases, in that order; junction bases with no gene match: 8. The CDR3: CASSQDPTGARSPLHF. The CDR3 DNA sequence: TGCGCCAGCAGCCAAGATCCCACAGGGGCGCGTTCACCCCTCCACTTT.

The J gene is TRBJ2-1, the V gene TRBV7-9; TRBD2 matches at 9 bases. CDR3 size: 16 residues. Looked up from germline, CDR1 is SEHNR and CDR2 is FQNEAQ (reference sequence). CDR3: CASNLPGTSFPDEQFF. The CDR3 DNA follows: TGTGCATCGAACCTTCCCGGGACTAGCTTTCCGGATGAGCAGTTCTTC.

The chain couples TRBV29-1 to TRBJ2-4; 7 nucleotides align to TRBD1. CDR1 is SQVTM, CDR2 ANQGSEA, per germline. CDR3 length equals 12 residues. Trimming cost V 6 bases and J 8 bases; bases outside gene matches: 7. The CDR3 DNA sequence: TGCAGCGTCCGATCAGGGGGAGACATTCAGTACTTC. Protein sequence: CSVRSGGDIQYF.

The V call is TRBV4-2, the J call TRBJ2-7; D call uncertain. Trimming removed 0 bases at V and 5 bases at J, with 5 bases between. This CDR3 comprises 12 residues. Germline lookup yields CDR1 LGHNA and CDR2 YNFKEQ. The CDR3 is CASSQDAHEQYF. The CDR3, as DNA: TGTGCCAGCAGCCAAGACGCTCACGAGCAGTACTTC.

The chain carries TRBV18 and TRBJ2-3; weak D call: TRBD2 (6 bases). Germline loops: CDR1 KGHSH, CDR2 LQKENI. The CDR3 is made up of 16 amino acids. Trimming pared 2 bases from V and 4 bases from J, leaving 16 bases between. CDR3 region: CASSPLERGSSDTQYF. The CDR3 DNA sequence: TGTGCCAGCTCACCATTGGAACGGGGGAGCTCAGATACGCAGTATTTT.

The chain recombines TRBV27 with TRBJ2-6; TRBD2 matches at 7 bases. The CDR3 is 16 amino acids. Germline-derived CDR1 and CDR2 are MNHEY and SMNVEV (reference sequence). The J segment lost 2 bases and the V segment lost 5 bases, leaving 6 bases of the junction unmatched. The CDR3 coding sequence is TGTGCCAGCAGTCTGTACCTAGCGGCTGGGGCCAACGTCCTGACTTTC. Residues: CASSLYLAAGANVLTF.